One sample yielded the 20 T cell receptor beta chains listed below, sequenced in a study of cytomegalovirus exposure and HLA in healthy donors. The PCR ran on 60 Vbeta and 13 Jbeta primers. Here immunoSEQ multiplex PCR was the method, and the copy in TCRdb shows in-frame clones only, minus some. The table lists more than 200,000 clones, about 70% of them singletons. Sequencing was performed on PBMCs. These receptors came from a man between 35 and 55 years old in good health and CMV-seropositive.

The genes are TRBV29-1 and TRBJ2-3; 7 bases map to TRBD2. V lost 4 bases and J lost 5; bases outside the gene matches: 9. This CDR3 has 14 amino acids. Germline V gives CDR1 SQVTM, CDR2 ANQGSEA. In DNA form, the CDR3 reads TGCAGCGTTGTGGGAGGGGAGGTCCAAGATACGCAGTATTTT. It yields the protein CSVVGGEVQDTQYF.

The rearrangement uses TRBV6-5 and TRBJ1-1; 7 bases fit TRBD1. Germline trimming cut 2 bases from V and 3 bases from J; bases unmatched to any gene: 0. The germline V gene has CDR1 MNHEY and CDR2 SVGAGI. CDR3 length equals 13 residues. CDR3 coding DNA: TGTGCCAGCAGTTACGGACAGGACACTGAAGCTTTCTTT. This sequence encodes CASSYGQDTEAFF.

Only a few counts were recorded for this clone. The V gene is TRBV6-1, the J gene TRBJ2-7; TRBD1 agrees at 9 bases. The junction had 6 bases not matched to a gene; V was cut back by 5 bases and J by 4 bases. Germline V lookup: CDR1 MNHNS, CDR2 SASEGT. The CDR3 contains 14 residues. The CDR3 loop reads CASSLRTGDYEQYF. CDR3 DNA sequence: TGTGCCAGCAGTCTACGGACAGGGGATTACGAGCAGTACTTC.

This chain uses TRBV5-5 with TRBJ2-3; possibly TRBD2 for D (6 bases). Trimming took 3 bases from V and 0 from J, leaving 14 bases between them. CDR1 and CDR2 (germline): SGHKS, YYEKEE (reference sequence). This CDR3 has 16 amino acids. CDR3 sequence: CASSSLGGASTDTQYF. In DNA, the CDR3 is TGTGCCAGCAGCTCCTTGGGCGGGGCTAGCACAGATACGCAGTATTTT.

V is TRBV5-5 and J is TRBJ1-1; 8 bases match TRBD1. Unmatched junction bases numbered 9, after V lost 0 bases and J lost 5 bases. The CDR3 is 16 amino acids. The germline gives CDR1 SGHKS, CDR2 YYEKEE (reference sequence). The CDR3 here is CASSLGTGYGKTEAFF. The CDR3, as DNA: TGTGCCAGCAGCTTGGGGACAGGGTATGGAAAGACTGAAGCTTTCTTT.

Here the CDR3 DNA reads TGCGCCAGCAGCACAGGATGGGGGGACAATCAGCCCCAGCATTTT. This gives the protein CASSTGWGDNQPQHF. The V call is TRBV5-1, the J call TRBJ1-5; TRBD1 might be the D (5 bases). Trimming removed 4 bases at V and 3 bases at J, with 14 bases between. From germline, CDR1 is SGHRS and CDR2 YFSETQ. The CDR3 has 15 residues.

This clone was seen only a few times. V gene TRBV15 combines with J gene TRBJ1-5, with D perhaps TRBD1 (6 bases). Germline-derived CDR1 and CDR2 are LNHNV and YYDKDF (reference sequence). V shed 3 bases and J shed 0 bases, with 12 bases lying between them. The length of the CDR3 is 16 residues. The CDR3 DNA is TGTGCCACCAGCAGGTCAGGGGCTTATAGCAATCAGCCCCAGCATTTT. This translates into CATSRSGAYSNQPQHF.

The chain carries TRBV28 and TRBJ2-7; maybe TRBD2 (6 bases). The CDR3 spans 13 residues. Germline CDR1 is MDHEN and CDR2 is SYDVKM. Between the trimmed V and J ends, which lost 2 bases and 1 base, there was a span of 6 bases. The CDR3 DNA reads TGTGCCAGCAGTTTAGGGGGGTCCTACGAGCAGTACTTC. Translating gives CASSLGGSYEQYF.

The genes are TRBV28 and TRBJ1-2, with 7 bases matching TRBD1. CDR1 is MDHEN, CDR2 SYDVKM, per germline. The V gene end was trimmed by 5 bases and the J gene end by 8 bases; junction bases not matched to a gene: 11. The length of the CDR3 is 14 residues. The CDR3 DNA reads TGTGCCAGCAGTCTAACCCCGACAGGGAACGGCTACACCTTC. It translates to CASSLTPTGNGYTF.

Only a few counts were recorded for this clone. The chain couples TRBV27 to TRBJ2-3; 10 bases agree with TRBD2. The CDR3 is 18 residues long. CDR1 and CDR2 (germline): MNHEY, SMNVEV (reference sequence). Trimming at V came to 11 bases and at J to 6 bases, leaving 23 bases not matched to a gene. The CDR3 sequence: CAVAAGTSEALHRDTQYF. CDR3 sequence (DNA): TGTGCCGTAGCCGCCGGGACTAGCGAGGCCTTACACAGGGATACGCAGTATTTT.

On this clone itself: The sample carries other DNA sequences with the same CDR3. V is TRBV6-5 and J is TRBJ1-5; D call uncertain. Trimming left V 2 bases short and J 0 bases short, with 5 bases between. CDR3 size: 14 residues. CDR1 is MNHEY and CDR2 is SVGAGI in the germline V gene. The CDR3 DNA sequence: TGTGCCAGCAGTTACAGAGATAGCAATCAGCCCCAGCATTTT. Amino acid sequence: CASSYRDSNQPQHF.

This chain links TRBV29-1 with TRBJ1-2; no firm D call. The ends were cut back, 6 bases at V and 7 bases at J, with 12 bases in the middle. CDR1 is SQVTM and CDR2 is ANQGSEA in the germline V gene. This CDR3 spans 11 amino acids. CDR3 sequence (DNA): TGCAGCGTCGCAGTCTCGGGTGGCTACACCTTC. Protein sequence: CSVAVSGGYTF.

The rearrangement links TRBV29-1 to TRBJ1-2, with 11 bases matching TRBD1. This CDR3 region has 13 residues. Germline V lookup: CDR1 SQVTM, CDR2 ANQGSEA. V shed 7 bases and J 4 bases; nucleotides not matched to a gene: 5. CDR3 nucleotide sequence: TGCAGCGGGGGACAGGGGGGCGGCTATGGCTACACCTTC. It translates to CSGGQGGGYGYTF.

The V call is TRBV5-1, the J call TRBJ2-1; 7 bases map to TRBD2. Germline trimming cut 2 bases from V and 2 bases from J; bases unmatched to any gene: 4. CDR1 is SGHRS and CDR2 is YFSETQ in the germline V gene. CDR3 length: 15 amino acids. The CDR3 DNA is TGCGCCAGCAGCTTCCTGCGGGGGACCTACAATGAGCAGTTCTTC. Protein product: CASSFLRGTYNEQFF.

The chain carries TRBV7-8 and TRBJ1-5, with 7 positions matching TRBD1. Trimming removed 1 base from V and 0 bases from J; junction bases left unmatched: 3. The length of the CDR3 is 16 residues. Germline V gene data show CDR1 as SGHVS and CDR2 as FQNEAQ. CDR3 loop: CASSLGGQYSNQPQHF. In nucleotides, the CDR3 is TGTGCCAGCAGCTTAGGGGGACAGTATAGCAATCAGCCCCAGCATTTT.

Notes on this clone: In this CDR3 the conserved last residue, phenylalanine or tryptophan, is missing, so a read error is likely. The V call is TRBV6-6, the J call TRBJ1-1; D is perhaps TRBD1 (5 bases). V lost 5 bases and J 1 base, leaving 17 bases between the germline ends. The CDR3 loop spans 16 amino acids. Per the germline V gene, CDR1 is MNHNY and CDR2 is SVGAGI (reference sequence). The CDR3 DNA follows: TGTGCCAGCAGTACGGGGAGGGGCCTGACGAACACTGAAGCTTTCCTT. This sequence encodes CASSTGRGLTNTEAFL.

For this clone: One junction end does not reproduce the germline sequence, and a read error may be involved. This same CDR3 is encoded by further DNA sequences in the sample. The chain has TRBV10-3 and TRBJ1-1, with 7 bases aligning to TRBD1. The germline V gene encodes CDR1 ENHRY and CDR2 SYGVKD. This CDR3 has 14 amino acids. The CDR3 coding sequence is TGTGCCATCAGTTGGGACAGTATTCACACTGAAGCCTTCTTT. It encodes CAISWDSIHTEAFF.

The chain carries TRBV13 and TRBJ1-2; unclear D gene. The ends were cut back, 4 bases at V and 8 bases at J, with 11 bases in the middle. Per germline, CDR1 PRHDT and CDR2 FYEKMQ (reference sequence). The CDR3 contains 12 residues. The CDR3 loop is CASSSDPGGYTF. CDR3 in DNA: TGTGCCAGCAGCTCGGACCCGGGGGGCTACACCTTC. Combining the CDR3 with reference TRBV13 and TRBJ1-2 gives the whole variable domain AAGVIQSPRHLIKEKRETATLKCYPIPRHDTVYWYQQGPGQDPQFLISFYEKMQSDKGSIPDRFSAQQFSDYHSELNMSSLELGDSALYFCASSSDPGGYTFGSGTRLTVV.

As to this clone: Since the CDR3 does not end with the conserved phenylalanine or tryptophan, this likely comes from a read error. The chain joins TRBV4-1 to TRBJ2-7; D might be TRBD1 (5 bases). The CDR3 loop spans 15 amino acids. Germline V lookup: CDR1 MGHRA, CDR2 YSYEKL. The CDR3 DNA reads as TGCGCCAGCAGCCAAGATCCGGCAGGGTCCTTCGAGCAGTACCTC. Encoded protein: CASSQDPAGSFEQYL.

The rearrangement joins TRBV11-2 to TRBJ1-1; the D gene is possibly TRBD1 (5 bases). Germline CDR1 and CDR2: SGHAT and FQNNGV. The CDR3 is 11 residues long. Trimming took off 5 bases at V and 5 bases at J, with 6 bases between the two ends. The CDR3 nucleotides are TGTGCCAGCAGCGGGGGGACTGAAGCTTTCTTT. Protein sequence: CASSGGTEAFF.